The source of this T cell receptor (beta chain) is a study of T-cell reconstitution after alpha-beta-depleted transplantation in children. General study results and limits: Diversity and T-cell counts at one year after transplant derived mostly from new T cells. Surviving recipient T cells and thymic progenitors underlay high day-60 TCRbeta diversity in some patients. Alpha-beta T cells about two months after transplant reportedly derived from several hundred expanded graft clones.

During its preparation, the TCRbeta library received unique molecular identifiers. TCRdb itself ran the PCR reads through MiXCR, one entry per CDR3 protein. The table has 600,000 to 800,000 distinct CDR3 sequences, about an eighth seen once; the top ten hold 0.65% to 0.9%. Germline V lookup: CDR1 DFQATT, CDR2 SNEGSKA (reference sequence). CDR3 length equals 12 residues. V was pared by 2 bases and J by 4 bases, with 7 bases between. The table lists this clonotype with many counts. What it recognizes is unknown. The V gene is TRBV20-1, the J gene TRBJ2-3; D is uncertain. The sequencing used PBMCs, collected before TCRalphabeta/CD19-depleted stem cell transplant. This TCR was recovered from a girl aged 2-10 years with congenital amegakaryocytic thrombocytopenia, due to receive a stem cell transplant. The CDR3 protein is CSARKTADTQYF. CDR3 sequence (DNA): TGCAGTGCTAGAAAAACAGCAGATACGCAGTATTTT.